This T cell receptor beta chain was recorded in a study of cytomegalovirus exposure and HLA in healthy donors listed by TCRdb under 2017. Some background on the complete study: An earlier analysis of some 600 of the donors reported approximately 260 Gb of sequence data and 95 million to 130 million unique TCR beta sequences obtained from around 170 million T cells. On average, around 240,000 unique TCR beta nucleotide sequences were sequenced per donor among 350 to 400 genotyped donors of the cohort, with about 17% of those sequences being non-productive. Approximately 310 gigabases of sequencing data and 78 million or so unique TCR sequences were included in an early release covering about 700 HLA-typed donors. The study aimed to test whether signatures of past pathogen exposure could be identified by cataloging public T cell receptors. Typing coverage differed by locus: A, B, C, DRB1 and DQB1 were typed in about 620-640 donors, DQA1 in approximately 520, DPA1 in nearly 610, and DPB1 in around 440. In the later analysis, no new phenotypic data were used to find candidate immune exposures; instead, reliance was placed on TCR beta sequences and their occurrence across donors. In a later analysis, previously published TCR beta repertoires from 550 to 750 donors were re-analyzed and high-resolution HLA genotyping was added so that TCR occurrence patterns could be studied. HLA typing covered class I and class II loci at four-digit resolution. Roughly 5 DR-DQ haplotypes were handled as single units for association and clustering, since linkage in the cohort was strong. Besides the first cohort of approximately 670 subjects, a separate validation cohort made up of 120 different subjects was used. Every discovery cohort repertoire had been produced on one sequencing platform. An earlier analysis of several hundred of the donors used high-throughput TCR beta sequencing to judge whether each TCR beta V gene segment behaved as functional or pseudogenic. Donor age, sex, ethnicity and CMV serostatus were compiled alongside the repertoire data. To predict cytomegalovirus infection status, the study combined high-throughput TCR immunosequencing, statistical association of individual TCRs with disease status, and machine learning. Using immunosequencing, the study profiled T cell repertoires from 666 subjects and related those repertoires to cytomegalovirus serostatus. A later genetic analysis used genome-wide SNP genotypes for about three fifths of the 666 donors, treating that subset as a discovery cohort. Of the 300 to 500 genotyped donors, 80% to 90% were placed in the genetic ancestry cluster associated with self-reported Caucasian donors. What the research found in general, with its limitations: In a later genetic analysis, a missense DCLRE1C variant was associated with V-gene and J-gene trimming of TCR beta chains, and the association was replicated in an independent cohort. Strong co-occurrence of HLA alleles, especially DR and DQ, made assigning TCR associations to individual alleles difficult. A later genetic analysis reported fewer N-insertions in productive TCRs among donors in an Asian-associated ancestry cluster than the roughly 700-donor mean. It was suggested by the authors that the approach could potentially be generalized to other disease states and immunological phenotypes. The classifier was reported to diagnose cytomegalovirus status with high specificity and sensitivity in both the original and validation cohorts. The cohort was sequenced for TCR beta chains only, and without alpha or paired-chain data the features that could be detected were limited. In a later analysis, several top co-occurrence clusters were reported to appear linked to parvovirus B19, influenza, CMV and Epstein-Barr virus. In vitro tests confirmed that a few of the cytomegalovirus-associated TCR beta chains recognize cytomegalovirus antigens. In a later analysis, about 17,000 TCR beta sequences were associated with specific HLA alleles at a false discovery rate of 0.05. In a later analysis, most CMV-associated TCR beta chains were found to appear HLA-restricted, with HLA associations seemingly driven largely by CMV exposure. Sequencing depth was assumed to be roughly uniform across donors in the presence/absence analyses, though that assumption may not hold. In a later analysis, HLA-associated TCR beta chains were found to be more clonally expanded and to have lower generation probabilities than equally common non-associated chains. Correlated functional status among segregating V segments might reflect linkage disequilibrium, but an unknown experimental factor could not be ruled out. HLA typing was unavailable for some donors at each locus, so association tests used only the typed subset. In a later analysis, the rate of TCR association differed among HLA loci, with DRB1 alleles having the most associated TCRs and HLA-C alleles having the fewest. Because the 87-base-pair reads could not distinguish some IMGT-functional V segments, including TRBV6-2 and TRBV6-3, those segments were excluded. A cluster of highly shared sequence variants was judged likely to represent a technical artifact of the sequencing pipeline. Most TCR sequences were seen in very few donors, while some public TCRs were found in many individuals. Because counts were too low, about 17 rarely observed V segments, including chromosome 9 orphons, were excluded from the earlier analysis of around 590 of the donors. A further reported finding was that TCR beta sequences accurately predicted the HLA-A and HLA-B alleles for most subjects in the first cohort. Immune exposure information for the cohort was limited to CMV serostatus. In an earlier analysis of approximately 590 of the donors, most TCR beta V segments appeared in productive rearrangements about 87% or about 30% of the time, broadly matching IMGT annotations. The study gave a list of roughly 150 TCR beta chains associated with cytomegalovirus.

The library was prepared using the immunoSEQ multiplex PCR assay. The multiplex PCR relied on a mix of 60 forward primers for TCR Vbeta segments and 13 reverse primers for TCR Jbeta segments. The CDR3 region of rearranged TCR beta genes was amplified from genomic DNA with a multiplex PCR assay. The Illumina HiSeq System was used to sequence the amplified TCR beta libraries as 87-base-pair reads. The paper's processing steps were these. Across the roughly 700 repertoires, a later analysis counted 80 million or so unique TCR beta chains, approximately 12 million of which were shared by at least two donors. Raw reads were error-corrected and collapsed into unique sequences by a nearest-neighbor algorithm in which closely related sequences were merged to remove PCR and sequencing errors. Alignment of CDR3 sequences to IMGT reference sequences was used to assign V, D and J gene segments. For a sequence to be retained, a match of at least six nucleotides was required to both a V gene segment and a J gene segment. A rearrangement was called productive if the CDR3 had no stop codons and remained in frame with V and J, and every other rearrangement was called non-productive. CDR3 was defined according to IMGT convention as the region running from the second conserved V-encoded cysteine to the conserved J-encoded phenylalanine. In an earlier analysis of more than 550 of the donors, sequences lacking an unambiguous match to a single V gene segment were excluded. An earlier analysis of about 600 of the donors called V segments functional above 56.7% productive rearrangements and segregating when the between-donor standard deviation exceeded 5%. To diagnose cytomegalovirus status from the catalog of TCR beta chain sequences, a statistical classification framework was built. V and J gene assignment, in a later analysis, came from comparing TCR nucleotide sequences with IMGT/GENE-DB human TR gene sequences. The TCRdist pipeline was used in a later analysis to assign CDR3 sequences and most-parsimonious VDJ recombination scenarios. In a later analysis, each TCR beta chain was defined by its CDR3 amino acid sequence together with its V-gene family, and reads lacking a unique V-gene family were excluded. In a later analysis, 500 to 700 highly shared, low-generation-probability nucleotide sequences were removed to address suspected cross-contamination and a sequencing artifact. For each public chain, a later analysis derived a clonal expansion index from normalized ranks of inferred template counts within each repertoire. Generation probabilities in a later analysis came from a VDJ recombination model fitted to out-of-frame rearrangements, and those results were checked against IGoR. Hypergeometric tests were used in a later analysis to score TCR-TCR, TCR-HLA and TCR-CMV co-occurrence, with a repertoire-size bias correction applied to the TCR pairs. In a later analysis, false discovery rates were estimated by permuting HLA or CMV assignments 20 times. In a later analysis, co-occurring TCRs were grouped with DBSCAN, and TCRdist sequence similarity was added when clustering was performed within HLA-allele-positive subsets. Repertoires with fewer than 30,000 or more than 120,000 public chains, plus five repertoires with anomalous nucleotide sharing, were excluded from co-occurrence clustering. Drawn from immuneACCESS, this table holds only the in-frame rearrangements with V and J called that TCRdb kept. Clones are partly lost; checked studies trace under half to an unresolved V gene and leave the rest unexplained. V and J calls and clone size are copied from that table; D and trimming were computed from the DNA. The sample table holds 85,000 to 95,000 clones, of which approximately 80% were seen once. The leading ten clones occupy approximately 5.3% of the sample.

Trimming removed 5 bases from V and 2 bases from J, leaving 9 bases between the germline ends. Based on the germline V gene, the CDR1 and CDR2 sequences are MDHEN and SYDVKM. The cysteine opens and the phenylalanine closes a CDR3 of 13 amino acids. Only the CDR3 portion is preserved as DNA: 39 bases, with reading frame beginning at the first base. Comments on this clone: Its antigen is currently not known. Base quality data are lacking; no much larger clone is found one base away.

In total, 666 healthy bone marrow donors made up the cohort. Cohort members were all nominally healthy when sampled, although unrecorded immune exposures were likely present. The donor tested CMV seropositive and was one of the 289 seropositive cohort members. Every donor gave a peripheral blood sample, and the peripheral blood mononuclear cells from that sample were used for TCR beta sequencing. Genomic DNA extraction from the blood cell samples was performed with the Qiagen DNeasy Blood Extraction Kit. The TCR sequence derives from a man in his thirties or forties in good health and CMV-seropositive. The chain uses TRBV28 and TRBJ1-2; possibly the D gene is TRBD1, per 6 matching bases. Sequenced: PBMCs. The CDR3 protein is CASSPQGNYGYTF. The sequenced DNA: TGTGCCAGCAGTCCACAGGGCAACTATGGCTACACCTTC.